This T cell receptor beta chain is from a study of PD-1 blockade in classical Hodgkin lymphoma. Assay used: immunoSEQ multiplex PCR; TCRdb lists only in-frame clones, some missing. The sample carries roughly 70,000 clones, over 90% recorded once. Overall study results and limits: Repertoires differed for reasons still undefined, possibly disease activity or prior therapy. Compared with healthy donors, newly diagnosed patients reportedly showed lower baseline TCR diversity.

Regarding this clone: The antigen is not known.

Time point here: newly diagnosed, previously untreated cHL patient sample. Investigators turned to newly diagnosed, untreated classical Hodgkin lymphoma PBMCs for comparison. The CDR3 is 15 residues long. Germline CDR1 MNHEY, CDR2 SVGAGI. With 5 bases clipped from V and 3 bases from J, the junction kept 5 bases outside the gene matches. The origin of this receptor is a human donor with classical Hodgkin lymphoma. The chain employs TRBV6-5 and TRBJ2-3; 10 positions agree with TRBD2. The sequencing input was peripheral blood mononuclear cells (PBMCs). CDR3 nucleotide sequence: TGTGCCAGCAGTCCTATAGCGGGGGGAACAGATACGCAGTATTTT. Translating it yields CASSPIAGGTDTQYF.